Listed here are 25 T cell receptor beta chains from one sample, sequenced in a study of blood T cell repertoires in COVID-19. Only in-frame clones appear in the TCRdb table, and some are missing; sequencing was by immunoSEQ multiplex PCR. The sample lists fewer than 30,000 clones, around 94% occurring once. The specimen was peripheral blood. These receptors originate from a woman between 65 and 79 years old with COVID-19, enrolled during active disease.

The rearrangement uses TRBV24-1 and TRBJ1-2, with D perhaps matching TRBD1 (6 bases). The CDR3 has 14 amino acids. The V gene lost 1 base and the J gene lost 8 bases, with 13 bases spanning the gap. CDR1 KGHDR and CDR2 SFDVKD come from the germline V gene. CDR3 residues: CATSDFRDTRGYTF. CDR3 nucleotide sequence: TGTGCCACCAGTGATTTCCGGGACACCAGGGGCTACACCTTC.

CDR3: CASSSGTGFNEQFF. DNA of the CDR3: TGTGCCAGTAGCTCCGGGACAGGGTTTAATGAGCAGTTCTTC. The V call is TRBV19, the J call TRBJ2-1; 9 bases fit TRBD1. V trimming: 6 bases; J trimming: 7 bases; junction bases outside the gene matches: 7. Germline lookup yields CDR1 LNHDA and CDR2 SQIVND (reference sequence). CDR3 size: 14 residues. The full variable domain, completed using reference TRBV19 and TRBJ2-1, is DGGITQSPKYLFRKEGQNVTLSCEQNLNHDAMYWYRQDPGQGLRLIYYSQIVNDFQKGDIAEGYSVSREKKESFPLTVTSAQKNPTAFYLCASSSGTGFNEQFFGPGTRLTVL.

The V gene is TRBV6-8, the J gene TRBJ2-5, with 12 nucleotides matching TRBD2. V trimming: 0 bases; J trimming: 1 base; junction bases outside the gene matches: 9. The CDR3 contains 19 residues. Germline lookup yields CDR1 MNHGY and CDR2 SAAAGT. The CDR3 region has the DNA TGTGCCAGCAGTTACTCGCAGCTAGCGGGAGGGTTGCTCCAAGAGACCCAGTACTTC. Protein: CASSYSQLAGGLLQETQYF.

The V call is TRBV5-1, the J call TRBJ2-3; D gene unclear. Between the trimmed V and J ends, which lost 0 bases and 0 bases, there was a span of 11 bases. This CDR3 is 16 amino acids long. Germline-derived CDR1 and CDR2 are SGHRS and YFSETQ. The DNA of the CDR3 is TGCGCCAGCAGCTTGGGTGGCTCTAGGAGCACAGATACGCAGTATTTT. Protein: CASSLGGSRSTDTQYF. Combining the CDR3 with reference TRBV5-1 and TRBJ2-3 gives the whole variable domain KAGVTQTPRYLIKTRGQQVTLSCSPISGHRSVSWYQQTPGQGLQFLFEYFSETQRNKGNFPGRFSGRQFSNSRSEMNVSTLELGDSALYLCASSLGGSRSTDTQYFGPGTRLTVL.

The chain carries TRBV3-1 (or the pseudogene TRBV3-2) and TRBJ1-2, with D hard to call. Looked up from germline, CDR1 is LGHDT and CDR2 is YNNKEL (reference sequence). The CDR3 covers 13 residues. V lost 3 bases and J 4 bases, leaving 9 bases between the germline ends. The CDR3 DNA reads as TGTGCCAGCAGCCAGACAAATAGCTATGGCTACACCTTC. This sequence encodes CASSQTNSYGYTF.

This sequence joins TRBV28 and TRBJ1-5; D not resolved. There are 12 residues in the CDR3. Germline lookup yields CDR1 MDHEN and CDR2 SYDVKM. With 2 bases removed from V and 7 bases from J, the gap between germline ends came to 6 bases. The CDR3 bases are TGTGCCAGCAGTTTAGCGAGCCAGCCCCAGCATTTT. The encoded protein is CASSLASQPQHF.

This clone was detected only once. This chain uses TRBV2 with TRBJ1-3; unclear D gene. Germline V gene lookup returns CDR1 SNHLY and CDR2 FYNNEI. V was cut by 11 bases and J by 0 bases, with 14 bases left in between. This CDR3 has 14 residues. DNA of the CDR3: TGTGCCTCCGGGAGGGAAAACTCTGGAAACACCATATATTTT. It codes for CASGRENSGNTIYF.

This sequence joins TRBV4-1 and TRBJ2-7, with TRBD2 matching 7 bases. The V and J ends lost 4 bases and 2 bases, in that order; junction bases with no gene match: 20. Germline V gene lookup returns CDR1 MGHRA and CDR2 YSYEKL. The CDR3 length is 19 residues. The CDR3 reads CASSPTPGLKLRTAYEQYF. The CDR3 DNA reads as TGCGCCAGCAGCCCGACCCCGGGACTAAAGTTAAGAACGGCCTACGAGCAGTACTTC.

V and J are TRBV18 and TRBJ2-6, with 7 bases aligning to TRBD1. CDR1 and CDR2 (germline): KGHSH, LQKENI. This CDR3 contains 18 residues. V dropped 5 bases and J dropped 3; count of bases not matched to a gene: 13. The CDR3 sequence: CASSGQAPVKFGANVLTF. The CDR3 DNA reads TGTGCCAGCTCAGGACAGGCCCCGGTAAAGTTTGGGGCCAACGTCCTGACTTTC.

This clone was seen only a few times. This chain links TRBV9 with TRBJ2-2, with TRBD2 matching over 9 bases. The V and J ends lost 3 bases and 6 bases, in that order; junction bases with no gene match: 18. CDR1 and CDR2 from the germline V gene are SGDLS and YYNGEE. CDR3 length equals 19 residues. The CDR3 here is CASSAEREAPSRRAGELFF. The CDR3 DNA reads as TGTGCCAGCAGCGCCGAGCGGGAGGCTCCTTCCCGCCGAGCCGGGGAGCTGTTTTTT.

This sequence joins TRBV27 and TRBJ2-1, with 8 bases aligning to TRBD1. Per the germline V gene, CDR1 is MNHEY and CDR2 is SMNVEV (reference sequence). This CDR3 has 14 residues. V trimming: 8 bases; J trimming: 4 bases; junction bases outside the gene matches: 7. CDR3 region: CASSRDRRYNEQFF. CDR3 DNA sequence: TGTGCCAGCTCCCGGGACAGGCGTTACAATGAGCAGTTCTTC.

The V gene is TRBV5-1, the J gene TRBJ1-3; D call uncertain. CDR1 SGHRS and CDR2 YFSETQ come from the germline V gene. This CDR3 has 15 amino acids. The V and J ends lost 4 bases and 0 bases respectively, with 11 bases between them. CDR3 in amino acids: CASSPSGFSGNTIYF. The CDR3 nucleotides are TGCGCCAGCAGCCCCTCAGGTTTCTCTGGAAACACCATATATTTT.

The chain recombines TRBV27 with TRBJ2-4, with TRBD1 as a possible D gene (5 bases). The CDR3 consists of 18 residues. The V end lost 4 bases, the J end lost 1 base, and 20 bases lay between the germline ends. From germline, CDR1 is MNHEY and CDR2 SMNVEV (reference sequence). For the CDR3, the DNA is TGTGCCAGCAGTTATGGGCAGGGTAATTTCGGGGCCAAAAACATTCAGTACTTC. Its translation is CASSYGQGNFGAKNIQYF.

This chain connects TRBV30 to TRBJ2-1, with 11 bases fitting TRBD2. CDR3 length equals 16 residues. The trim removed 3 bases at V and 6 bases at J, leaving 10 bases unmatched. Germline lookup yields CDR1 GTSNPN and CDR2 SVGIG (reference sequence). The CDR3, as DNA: TGTGCCTGGAGCCGGGGTTGGACTAGCGGGTTCAATGAGCAGTTCTTC. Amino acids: CAWSRGWTSGFNEQFF.

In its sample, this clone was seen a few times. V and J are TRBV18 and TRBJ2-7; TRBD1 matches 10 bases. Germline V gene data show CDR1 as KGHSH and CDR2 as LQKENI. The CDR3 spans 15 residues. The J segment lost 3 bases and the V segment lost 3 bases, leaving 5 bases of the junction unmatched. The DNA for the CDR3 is TGTGCCAGCTCACCGACCTGGGACAGGGGCTACGAGCAGTACTTC. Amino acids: CASSPTWDRGYEQYF.

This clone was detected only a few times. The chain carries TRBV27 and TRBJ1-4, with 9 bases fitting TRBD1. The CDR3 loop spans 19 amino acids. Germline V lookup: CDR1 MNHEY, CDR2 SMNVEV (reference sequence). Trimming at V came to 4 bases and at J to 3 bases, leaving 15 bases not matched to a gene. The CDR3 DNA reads TGTGCCAGCAGTTCGGGGACAGGGTCTGTCTTGTGGGCTAATGAAAAACTGTTTTTT. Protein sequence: CASSSGTGSVLWANEKLFF.

As DNA, the CDR3 is TGCGCCAGCAGCCAAGATCGACTAGCGGGAGGGCAATTCGGGGAGACCCAGTACTTC. Amino acid sequence: CASSQDRLAGGQFGETQYF. The V gene is TRBV4-1, the J gene TRBJ2-5; 14 nucleotides align to TRBD2. In germline, CDR1 is MGHRA, CDR2 YSYEKL. V lost 0 bases to trimming and J lost 5 bases; unmatched junction nucleotides: 11. The CDR3 length is 19 residues.

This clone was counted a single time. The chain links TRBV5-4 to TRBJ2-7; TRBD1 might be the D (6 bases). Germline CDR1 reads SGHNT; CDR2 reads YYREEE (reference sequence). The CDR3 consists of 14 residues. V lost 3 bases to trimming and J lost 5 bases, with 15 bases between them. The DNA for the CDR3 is TGTGCCAGCAGCTCACCAAAGGGGGAAAACGAGCAGTACTTC. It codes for CASSSPKGENEQYF.

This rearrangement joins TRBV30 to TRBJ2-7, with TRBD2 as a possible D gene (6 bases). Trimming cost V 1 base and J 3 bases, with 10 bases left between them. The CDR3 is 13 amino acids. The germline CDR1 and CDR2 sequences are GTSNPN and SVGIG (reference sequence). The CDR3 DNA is TGTGCCTGGAGTGCGGGACTGTTCTACGAGCAGTACTTC. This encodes CAWSAGLFYEQYF.

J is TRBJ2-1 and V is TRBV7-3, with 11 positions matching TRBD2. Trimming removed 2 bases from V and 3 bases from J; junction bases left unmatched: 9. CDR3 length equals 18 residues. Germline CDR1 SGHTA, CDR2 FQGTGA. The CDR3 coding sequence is TGTGCCAGCAGCTTAGGCCGGACCGGGACTAGCGGCTACAATGAGCAGTTCTTC. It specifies CASSLGRTGTSGYNEQFF.

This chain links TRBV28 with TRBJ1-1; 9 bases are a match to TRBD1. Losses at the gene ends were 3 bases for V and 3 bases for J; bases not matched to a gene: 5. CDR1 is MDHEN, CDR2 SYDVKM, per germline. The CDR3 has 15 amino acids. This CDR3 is CASSLLTGGHTEAFF. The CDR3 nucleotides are TGTGCCAGCAGTTTGTTGACAGGGGGTCACACTGAAGCTTTCTTT.

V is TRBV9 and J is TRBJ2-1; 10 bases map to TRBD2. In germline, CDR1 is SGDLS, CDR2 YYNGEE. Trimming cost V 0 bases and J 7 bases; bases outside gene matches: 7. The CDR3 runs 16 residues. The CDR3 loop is CASSVVASGSWNEQFF. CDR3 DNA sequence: TGTGCCAGCAGCGTAGTTGCTAGCGGGAGTTGGAATGAGCAGTTCTTC.

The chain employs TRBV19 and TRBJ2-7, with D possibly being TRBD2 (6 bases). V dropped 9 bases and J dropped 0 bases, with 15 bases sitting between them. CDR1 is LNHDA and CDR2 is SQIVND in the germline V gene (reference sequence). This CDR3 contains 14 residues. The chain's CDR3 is CASNGGGSSYEQYF. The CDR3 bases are TGTGCCAGCAACGGTGGGGGGAGCTCCTACGAGCAGTACTTC. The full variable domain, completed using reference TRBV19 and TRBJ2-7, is DGGITQSPKYLFRKEGQNVTLSCEQNLNHDAMYWYRQDPGQGLRLIYYSQIVNDFQKGDIAEGYSVSREKKESFPLTVTSAQKNPTAFYLCASNGGGSSYEQYFGPGTRLTVT.

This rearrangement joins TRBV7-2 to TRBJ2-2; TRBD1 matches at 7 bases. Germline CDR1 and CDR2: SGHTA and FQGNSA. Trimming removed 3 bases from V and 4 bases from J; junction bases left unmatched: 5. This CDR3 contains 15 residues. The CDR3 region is CASSLTGPATGELFF. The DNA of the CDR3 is TGTGCCAGCAGCTTGACAGGGCCAGCCACCGGGGAGCTGTTTTTT.

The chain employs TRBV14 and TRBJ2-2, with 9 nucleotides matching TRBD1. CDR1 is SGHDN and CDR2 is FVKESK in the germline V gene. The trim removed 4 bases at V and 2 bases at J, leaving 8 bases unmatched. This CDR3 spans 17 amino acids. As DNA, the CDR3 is TGTGCCAGCAGCCCGGGACAGGGTATCCGTAACACCGGGGAGCTGTTTTTT. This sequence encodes CASSPGQGIRNTGELFF.